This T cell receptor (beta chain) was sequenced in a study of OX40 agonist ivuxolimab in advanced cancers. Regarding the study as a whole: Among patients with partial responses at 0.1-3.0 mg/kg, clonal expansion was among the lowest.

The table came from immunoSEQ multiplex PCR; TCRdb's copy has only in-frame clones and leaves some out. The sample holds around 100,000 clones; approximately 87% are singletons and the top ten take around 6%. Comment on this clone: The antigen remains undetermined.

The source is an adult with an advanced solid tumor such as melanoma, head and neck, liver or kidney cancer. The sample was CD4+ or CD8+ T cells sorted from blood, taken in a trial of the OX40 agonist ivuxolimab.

CDR3 in amino acids: CASSLSNSHYGYTF. The CDR3 bases are TGTGCCAGCAGTTTATCAAACAGTCACTATGGCTACACCTTC. J is TRBJ1-2 and V is TRBV27; D not certain. The germline V gene encodes CDR1 MNHEY and CDR2 SMNVEV (reference sequence). Trimming stripped 0 bases from V and 3 bases from J, with 8 bases between. This CDR3 is 14 amino acids long.